A selection of T cell receptor beta chains follows, all from one sample in a study of blood T cell repertoires in COVID-19. TCRdb's copy holds only in-frame clones and misses some; the assay was immunoSEQ multiplex PCR. The repertoire includes approximately 40,000 clones, approximately 86% of them detected once, and roughly 21% sits in the top ten. The sample consisted of peripheral blood. These receptors were collected from a man in his 60s with acute or convalescent COVID-19. Each CDR3 is given with its conserved first and last residue. The D gene is left open where the match is weak. Some rows mark clone size as missing; the rest say once, few, many or name a class of expanded clone.

D gene	clone size	V gene	J gene	CDR3 DNA	CDR3 protein
NA	NA	TRBV28	TRBJ2-5	TGTGCCACCCGACAGCAAGAGACCCAGTACTTC	CATRQQETQYF
NA	NA	TRBV27	TRBJ1-4	TGTGCCAGCAGTTTCGCCCGGCGATCGACACCAGCAACTAATGAAAAACTGTTTTTT	CASSFARRSTPATNEKLFF
NA	NA	TRBV12-5	TRBJ2-3	TGTGCTAGTGGTTCACGGGACACGACGCAGTATTTT	CASGSRDTTQYF
NA	NA	TRBV10-1	TRBJ2-5	TGCGCCAGCAGTGAACAGTACCAAGAGACCCAGTACTTC	CASSEQYQETQYF
NA	NA	TRBV5-1	TRBJ1-1	TGCGCCAGCAGCTTGCCAGGTAACACTGAAGCTTTCTTT	CASSLPGNTEAFF
TRBD1	NA	TRBV28	TRBJ2-7	TGTGCCAGCAGTTTGTTGGCAGGGGGTTTCTACGAGCAGTACTTC	CASSLLAGGFYEQYF
NA	NA	TRBV5-1	TRBJ2-7	TGCGCCAGCAGCTTGGAGCTTATTTCCCGGGACATAGCCTACGAGCAGTACTTC	CASSLELISRDIAYEQYF
NA	NA	TRBV24-1	TRBJ1-2	TGTGCCACCAGGTTTGTAGGGGCCTTCTATGGCTACACCTTC	CATRFVGAFYGYTF
NA	NA	TRBV5-1	TRBJ2-1	TGCGCCAGCAGCTTACAGTCTGGGTTATCCTACAATGAGCAGTTCTTC	CASSLQSGLSYNEQFF
NA	NA	TRBV5-6	TRBJ2-3	TGTGCCAGCAGCTTACTGGGACTGAGCACAGATACGCAGTATTTT	CASSLLGLSTDTQYF
NA	NA	TRBV10-3	TRBJ1-5	TGTGCCATCAGTGGGGGAGGGGGTAGCAATCAGCCCCAGCATTTT	CAISGGGGSNQPQHF
TRBD1	NA	TRBV6-5	TRBJ1-3	TGTGCCACACAGGGGGTTGGAAACACCATATATTTT	CATQGVGNTIYF
NA	NA	TRBV6-2/TRBV6-3	TRBJ2-5	TGTGCCAGCAGTTATGGACAGTTCCAAGAGACCCAGTACTTC	CASSYGQFQETQYF
NA	NA	TRBV7-2	TRBJ2-1	TGTGCCAGCAGCTCTAGGACAAACTACAATGAGCAGTTCTTC	CASSSRTNYNEQFF
NA	NA	TRBV3-1/TRBV3-2	TRBJ1-3	TGTGCCAGCGGAGGGTCCTTCTCTGGAAACACCATATATTTT	CASGGSFSGNTIYF
TRBD1	few	TRBV25-1	TRBJ1-1	TGTGCCAGCAGTGAATCCGGCAGGGGGCGCTTAAACACTGAAGCTTTCTTT	CASSESGRGRLNTEAFF
TRBD2	NA	TRBV4-3	TRBJ2-3	TGCGCCAGCAGACGTTCTAGCGGGGCTGGTGATACGCAGTATTTT	CASRRSSGAGDTQYF
NA	NA	TRBV10-3	TRBJ2-7	TGTGCCATCAGCCAGATAAGTTTCAACGAGCAGTACTTC	CAISQISFNEQYF
TRBD2	NA	TRBV7-2	TRBJ2-3	TGTGCCAGCAGCTTTAGAGGGGGGGGCACTAGCGGGCCGGATACGCAGTATTTT	CASSFRGGGTSGPDTQYF
NA	NA	TRBV9	TRBJ1-1	TGTGCCAGCAGCGTCAGTTCGGGGAACACTGAAGCTTTCTTT	CASSVSSGNTEAFF
TRBD1	few	TRBV6-5	TRBJ1-1	TGTGCCAGTAAGGGGGCAGTGAACACTGAAGCTTTCTTT	CASKGAVNTEAFF
NA	NA	TRBV18	TRBJ2-1	TGTGCCAGCTCACCTACCGTTTCCAGTAACCTGGAGCAGTTCTTC	CASSPTVSSNLEQFF
TRBD2	few	TRBV7-8	TRBJ2-7	TGTGCCAGCAGCCTAATAGCGGGAGGCTCTTCAGCCTCGTACGAGCAGTACTTC	CASSLIAGGSSASYEQYF
NA	NA	TRBV7-9	TRBJ2-1	TGTGCCAGCAGCCTGGGCATAGGCGTCGGGGGTAATGAGCAGTTCTTC	CASSLGIGVGGNEQFF
NA	NA	TRBV6-5	TRBJ1-1	TGTGCCAGCAGTTACTCGGGGGGGAGGGTTGAAGCTTTCTTT	CASSYSGGRVEAFF
TRBD2	once	TRBV3-1/TRBV3-2	TRBJ2-1	TGTGCCAGCAGTGGACTAGCGGAATACAATGAGCAGTTCTTC	CASSGLAEYNEQFF
TRBD1	few	TRBV6-5	TRBJ2-2	TGTGCCAGCAGTCGACAGGGGTGGGCCGGGGAGCTGTTTTTT	CASSRQGWAGELFF
TRBD2	NA	TRBV6-2/TRBV6-3	TRBJ2-1	TGTGCCAGCAGTTACTCAGGCCCCGGGACTAGCCGGTTCTTC	CASSYSGPGTSRFF
NA	NA	TRBV4-2	TRBJ2-7	TGTGCCAGCAGCCAAGATAGGGCTAGCAAGCAGTACGAGCAGTACTTC	CASSQDRASKQYEQYF
TRBD1	NA	TRBV10-3	TRBJ1-1	TGTGCCACTAAGACAGGGGGCGTAATTGTAACTGAAGCTTTCTTT	CATKTGGVIVTEAFF
NA	once	TRBV6-1	TRBJ1-1	TGTGCCAGCAGTGCCCCGGGGACAAGGGTACCAAGCACTGAAGCTTTCTTT	CASSAPGTRVPSTEAFF
TRBD1	NA	TRBV5-6	TRBJ1-2	TGTGCCAGCAGCTCCGACAGGGGATGGTATGGCTACACCTTC	CASSSDRGWYGYTF
TRBD1	NA	TRBV19	TRBJ1-2	TGTGCCAGTAGGCTGGACAGGGATAACTATGGCTACACCTTC	CASRLDRDNYGYTF
NA	few	TRBV19	TRBJ1-5	TGTGCCAGTAGTATCGTCAGGCGAAATCAGCCCCAGCATTTT	CASSIVRRNQPQHF
NA	NA	TRBV19	TRBJ1-2	TGTGCCAGTCGTGAGGGTAAAGGCTACACCTTC	CASREGKGYTF
NA	NA	TRBV4-3	TRBJ1-6	TGCGCCAGCAGCCTGGACAGTTTGGGTGGTTCACCCCTCCACTTT	CASSLDSLGGSPLHF
TRBD2	NA	TRBV30	TRBJ2-1	TGTGCCTGGAGATCCGGGAGGGCCGGTAATGAGCAGTTCTTC	CAWRSGRAGNEQFF
TRBD2	NA	TRBV10-3	TRBJ2-1	TGTGCCATCAGTGAGGAGCGGGAGGTTTTTAATGAGCAGTTCTTC	CAISEEREVFNEQFF
NA	NA	TRBV6-5	TRBJ1-1	TGTGCCAGCAGCGCAGACAAGAACACTGAAGCTTTCTTT	CASSADKNTEAFF
TRBD2	NA	TRBV18	TRBJ2-7	TGTGCCAGCTCAGAGCGGGAGAGGGGCGAGCAGTACTTC	CASSERERGEQYF
TRBD1	NA	TRBV19	TRBJ2-3	TGTGCCAGTAGTTCTCCCCCCGGGACAGCCTTCGCAGATACGCAGTATTTT	CASSSPPGTAFADTQYF
NA	NA	TRBV5-1	TRBJ2-7	TGCGCCAGCAGCTTGTACTGGGCAGGGTGGGAGCAGTACTTC	CASSLYWAGWEQYF
TRBD2	NA	TRBV5-1	TRBJ2-7	TGCGCCAGCAGCTTGGTCGGGACTAGCTCGTCCGAGCAGTACTTC	CASSLVGTSSSEQYF
NA	few	TRBV19	TRBJ1-3	TGTGCCAGTAGTATGAGTGCTGGAAACACCATATATTTT	CASSMSAGNTIYF
TRBD1	NA	TRBV6-1	TRBJ1-1	TGTGCCAGCAGTGACCGACAGGGGAACACTGAAGCTTTCTTT	CASSDRQGNTEAFF
NA	NA	TRBV28	TRBJ2-6	TGTGCCAGCAGTTTATGGGGCACCACAAACCGCGACAGCTCTGGGGCCAACGTCCTGACTTTC	CASSLWGTTNRDSSGANVLTF
TRBD1	NA	TRBV10-1	TRBJ2-4	TGCGCCAGCAGTGAAACAGGGGTGCGCGGATACATTCAGTACTTC	CASSETGVRGYIQYF
NA	once	TRBV5-1	TRBJ1-2	TGCGCCAGCAGCTTGGGAGGGAGAGGAAACTATGGCTACACCTTC	CASSLGGRGNYGYTF
TRBD1	NA	TRBV30	TRBJ2-3	TGTGCCTGGAGTGCTGGGTACACAGGGGGCGCAGGGTCAGATACGCAGTATTTT	CAWSAGYTGGAGSDTQYF
TRBD2	NA	TRBV11-3	TRBJ2-1	TGTGCCAGCAGCTTAGTCCTTGAGCGGGAGGGTGAGCAGTTCTTC	CASSLVLEREGEQFF
NA	NA	TRBV28	TRBJ1-5	TGTGCCAGCAACGGGGATTTTTTCAATCAGCCCCAGCATTTT	CASNGDFFNQPQHF
TRBD1	few	TRBV5-1	TRBJ1-1	TGCGCCAGCAGCGATCAGGGGGCAGGGACTGAAGCTTTCTTT	CASSDQGAGTEAFF
NA	few	TRBV3-1/TRBV3-2	TRBJ1-1	TGTGCCAGCAGCCAAGATTACAGAAACACTGAAGCTTTCTTT	CASSQDYRNTEAFF